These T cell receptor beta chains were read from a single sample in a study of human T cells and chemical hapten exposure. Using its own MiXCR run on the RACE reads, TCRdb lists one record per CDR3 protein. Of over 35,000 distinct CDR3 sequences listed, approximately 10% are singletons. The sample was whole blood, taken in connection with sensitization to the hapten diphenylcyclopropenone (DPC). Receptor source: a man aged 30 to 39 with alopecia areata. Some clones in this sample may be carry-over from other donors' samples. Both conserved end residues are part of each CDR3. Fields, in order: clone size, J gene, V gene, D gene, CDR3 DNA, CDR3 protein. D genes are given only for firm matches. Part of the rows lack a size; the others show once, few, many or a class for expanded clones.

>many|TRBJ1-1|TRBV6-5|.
TGTGCCAGCAGTTATACAGGGAAAACTGAAGCTTTCTTT
CASSYTGKTEAFF
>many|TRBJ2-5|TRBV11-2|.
TGTGCCAGCAGCTTATCGGGGGGCCTGGGTAGGGCCCAGTACTTC
CASSLSGGLGRAQYF
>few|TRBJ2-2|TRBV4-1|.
TGCGCCAGCAGCCTACGGACAGCCCTATCCGGGGAGCTGTTTTTT
CASSLRTALSGELFF
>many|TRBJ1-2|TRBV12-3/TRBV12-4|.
TGTGCCAGCAGCCTCGACAGATTCTGGCCCTACACCTTC
CASSLDRFWPYTF
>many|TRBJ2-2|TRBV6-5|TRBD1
TGTGCCAGCAGCAGAGCGTCAGGGGGCACCGGGGAGCTGTTTTTT
CASSRASGGTGELFF
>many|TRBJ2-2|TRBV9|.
TGTGCCAGCACCCTCGCAGGGAACACCGGGGAGCTGTTTTTT
CASTLAGNTGELFF
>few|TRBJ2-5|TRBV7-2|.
TGTGCCAGCAGCTTAGTTTCTGTGGGGGTCCAAGAGACCCAGTACTTC
CASSLVSVGVQETQYF
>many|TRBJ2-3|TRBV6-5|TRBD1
TGTGCCAGCAGACGACAGGGGCGCACAGATACGCAGTATTTT
CASRRQGRTDTQYF
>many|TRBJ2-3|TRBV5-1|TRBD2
TGCGCCAGCAGCTTGGCTAGCGGGAGCACAGATACGCAGTATTTT
CASSLASGSTDTQYF
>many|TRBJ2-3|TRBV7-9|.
TGTGCCAGCACGCCGGGGCAGGCAGTCACAGATACGCAGTATTTT
CASTPGQAVTDTQYF
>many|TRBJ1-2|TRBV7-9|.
TGTGCCAGCAGCGGGGATGGCTACACCTTC
CASSGDGYTF
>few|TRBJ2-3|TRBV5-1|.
TGCGCCAGCAGCCCGCCTAGGACAGATACGCAGTATTTT
CASSPPRTDTQYF
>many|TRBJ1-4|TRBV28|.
TGTGCCAGCAGTCTGCAGGGTCGACTGTTTTTT
CASSLQGRLFF
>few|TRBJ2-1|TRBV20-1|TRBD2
TGCAGTGCCAGGCCAAGCGGGATAGACTACAATGAGCAGTTCTTC
CSARPSGIDYNEQFF
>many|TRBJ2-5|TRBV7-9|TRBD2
TGTGCCAGCAGCCACCCGCTAGCGGGAGGGCCGTACCAAGAGACCCAGTACTTC
CASSHPLAGGPYQETQYF
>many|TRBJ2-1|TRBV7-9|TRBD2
TGTGCCAGCAGCTTAGCTGGGCCGGGACTAGATCACAACAATGAGCAGTTCTTC
CASSLAGPGLDHNNEQFF
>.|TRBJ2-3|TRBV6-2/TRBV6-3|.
TGTGCCAGCTGGGGAGATACGCAGTATTTT
CASWGDTQYF
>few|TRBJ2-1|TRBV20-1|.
TGCAGTGCGAAACATTCTAGCGCCGGCTCCGGAGAGCAGTTCTTC
CSAKHSSAGSGEQFF
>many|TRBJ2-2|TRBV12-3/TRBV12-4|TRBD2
TGTGCCAGCAGTTTATATGGACTAGTTACCGGGGAGCTGTTTTTT
CASSLYGLVTGELFF
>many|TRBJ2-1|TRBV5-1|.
TGCGCCACCGCCCGGGACCGTAGGTACAATGAGCAGTTCTTC
CATARDRRYNEQFF
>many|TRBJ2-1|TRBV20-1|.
TGCAGTGCTAGTCAGGCCGTGGGTAATGAGCAGTTCTTC
CSASQAVGNEQFF
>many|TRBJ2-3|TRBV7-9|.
TGTGCCAGCACCCTAGAGGGGGTCACAGATACGCAGTATTTT
CASTLEGVTDTQYF
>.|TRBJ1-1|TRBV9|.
TGTGCCAGCAGTCGGACGGTGAACACTGAAGCTTTCTTT
CASSRTVNTEAFF
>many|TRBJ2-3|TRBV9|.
TGTGCCAGCAGCGGCCGCCCGCTGAATACGCAGTATTTT
CASSGRPLNTQYF
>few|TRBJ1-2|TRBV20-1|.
TGCAGTGCTGACACTTCGGGAGAGGGGAACTATGGCTACACCTTC
CSADTSGEGNYGYTF
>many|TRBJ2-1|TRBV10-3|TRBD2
TGTGCCATCAGTGAGGGGCTAGCGGTCAATGAGCAGTTCTTC
CAISEGLAVNEQFF
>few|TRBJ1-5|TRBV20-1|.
TGCAGTGCCCCCTTGGGGGGCAGGGATCAGCCCCAGCATTTT
CSAPLGGRDQPQHF
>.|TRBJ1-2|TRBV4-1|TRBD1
TGCGCCAGCAGCCAAGATTGGGGACAGTACTATGGCTACACCTTC
CASSQDWGQYYGYTF
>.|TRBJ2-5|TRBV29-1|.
TGCAGCGTTGTGGAGGGCTCTGAGACCCAGTACTTC
CSVVEGSETQYF
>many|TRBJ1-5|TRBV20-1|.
TGCAGTGCTAGCGGGACCAGCTATAGCAATCAGCCCCAGCATTTT
CSASGTSYSNQPQHF
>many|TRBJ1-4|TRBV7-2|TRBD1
TGTGCCAGCAGCTTATCGGACAGGCTTTATGAAAAACTGTTTTTT
CASSLSDRLYEKLFF
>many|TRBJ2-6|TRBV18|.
TGTGCCAGCTCACCAAGCAGGGGTCGGAGCTCTGGGGCCAACGTCCTGACTTTC
CASSPSRGRSSGANVLTF
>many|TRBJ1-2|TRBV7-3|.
TGTGCCAGCAGTATGGGCCAAACCGGCGGCTACACCTTC
CASSMGQTGGYTF
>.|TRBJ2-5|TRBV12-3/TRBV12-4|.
TGTGCCAGCAGTTTGGGGTCAGGGGTAGGCGAGACCCAGTACTTC
CASSLGSGVGETQYF
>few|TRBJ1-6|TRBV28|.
TGTGCCAGCAGTTTACTCAACCCCAACACCCTCCACTTT
CASSLLNPNTLHF
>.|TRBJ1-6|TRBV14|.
TGTGCCAGCAGCCAGTTTCCGGGACGGCATAATTCACCCCTCCACTTT
CASSQFPGRHNSPLHF
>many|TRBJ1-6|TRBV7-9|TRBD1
TGTGCCAGCAGCCGCTATATGGGGACAGCGAATTCACCCCTCCACTTT
CASSRYMGTANSPLHF
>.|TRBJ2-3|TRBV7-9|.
TGTGCCAGCAGCTTGGGCAGGGATACGCAGTATTTT
CASSLGRDTQYF
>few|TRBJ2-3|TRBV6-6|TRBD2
TGTGCCAGCACAGGGACTAAGGGCACAGATACGCAGTATTTT
CASTGTKGTDTQYF
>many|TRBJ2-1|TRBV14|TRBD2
TGTGCCACCCAGCGGGGGAGCTCCTACAATGAGCAGTTCTTC
CATQRGSSYNEQFF
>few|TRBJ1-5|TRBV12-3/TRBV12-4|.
TGTGCCAGCAGGCCCACAGGCAATCAGCCCCAGCATTTT
CASRPTGNQPQHF
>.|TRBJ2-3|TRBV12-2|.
TGTGCAAGTCGCTTACCACTCCGAAGGGAGCCAAGCACAGATACGCAGTATTTT
CASRLPLRREPSTDTQYF
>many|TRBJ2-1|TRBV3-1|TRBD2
TGTGCCAGCAGCCCCTGGACTAGCGGGAGTATGGATGAGCAGTTCTTC
CASSPWTSGSMDEQFF
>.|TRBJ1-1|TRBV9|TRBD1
TGTGCCAGCAGCGCTACAGGGGGCTGGAACACTGAAGCTTTCTTT
CASSATGGWNTEAFF
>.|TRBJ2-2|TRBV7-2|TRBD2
TGTGCCAGCAGCGCGACGGGTAGCGGGGGGATCACCGGGGAGCTGTTTTTT
CASSATGSGGITGELFF
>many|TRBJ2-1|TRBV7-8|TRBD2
TGTGCCAGCAGCTCGACCAGCGGGGGGTACTACAATGAGCAGTTCTTC
CASSSTSGGYYNEQFF
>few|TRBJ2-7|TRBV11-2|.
TGTGCCAGCAGCTTAGCCGCCGCCTACGAGCAGTACTTC
CASSLAAAYEQYF
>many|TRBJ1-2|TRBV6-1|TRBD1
TGTGCCAGCAGTGAAGTGGGACAGGGGTATGGCTACACCTTC
CASSEVGQGYGYTF
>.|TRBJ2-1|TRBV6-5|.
TGTGCCAGCAGTGTTAGGAGGGGATACAATGAGCAGTTCTTC
CASSVRRGYNEQFF
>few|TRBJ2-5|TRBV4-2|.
TGTGCCAGCAGCCCAGGTCCTAGCGTGGAGACCCAGTACTTC
CASSPGPSVETQYF
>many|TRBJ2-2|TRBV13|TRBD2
TGTGCCAGCAGCTCCCGCACTAGCGGGGGGAACACCGGGGAGCTGTTTTTT
CASSSRTSGGNTGELFF